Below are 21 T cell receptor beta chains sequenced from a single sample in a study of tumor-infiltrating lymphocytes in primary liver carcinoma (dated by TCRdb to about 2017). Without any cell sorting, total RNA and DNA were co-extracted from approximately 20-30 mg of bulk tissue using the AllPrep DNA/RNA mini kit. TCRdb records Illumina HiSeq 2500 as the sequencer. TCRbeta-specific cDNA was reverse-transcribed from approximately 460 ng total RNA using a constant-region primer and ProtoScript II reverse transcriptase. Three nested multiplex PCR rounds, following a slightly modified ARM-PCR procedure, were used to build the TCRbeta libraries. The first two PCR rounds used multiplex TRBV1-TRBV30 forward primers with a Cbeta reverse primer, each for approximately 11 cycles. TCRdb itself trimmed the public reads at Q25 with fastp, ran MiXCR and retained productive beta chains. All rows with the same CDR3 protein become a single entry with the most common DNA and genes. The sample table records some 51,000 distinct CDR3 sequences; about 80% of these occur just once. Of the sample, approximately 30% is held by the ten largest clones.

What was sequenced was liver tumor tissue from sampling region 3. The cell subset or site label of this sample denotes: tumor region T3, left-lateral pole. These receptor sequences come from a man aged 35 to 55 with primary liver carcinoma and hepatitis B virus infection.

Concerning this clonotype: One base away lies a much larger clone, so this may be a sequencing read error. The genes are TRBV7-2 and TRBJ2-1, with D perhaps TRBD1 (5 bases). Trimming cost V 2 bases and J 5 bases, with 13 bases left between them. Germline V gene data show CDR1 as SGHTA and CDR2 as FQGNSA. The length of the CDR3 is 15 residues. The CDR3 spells CASSLYPGLNNEQFF. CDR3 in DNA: TGTGCCAGCAGCTTATATCCAGGGCTTAACAATGAGCAGTTCTTC.

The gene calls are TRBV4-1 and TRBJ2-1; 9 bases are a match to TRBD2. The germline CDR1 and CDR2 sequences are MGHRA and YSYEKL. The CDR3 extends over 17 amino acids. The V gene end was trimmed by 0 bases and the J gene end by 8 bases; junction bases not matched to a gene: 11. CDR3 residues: CASSQDPASGVQHEQFF. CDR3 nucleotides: TGCGCCAGCAGCCAAGATCCCGCTAGCGGGGTACAGCATGAGCAGTTCTTC.

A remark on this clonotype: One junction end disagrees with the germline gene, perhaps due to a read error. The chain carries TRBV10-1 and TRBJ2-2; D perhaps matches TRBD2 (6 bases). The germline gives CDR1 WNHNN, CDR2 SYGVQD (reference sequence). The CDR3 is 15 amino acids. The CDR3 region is CVSSEGGTITGELFF. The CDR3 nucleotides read TGCGTCAGCAGTGAAGGCGGGACGATCACCGGGGAGCTGTTTTTT.

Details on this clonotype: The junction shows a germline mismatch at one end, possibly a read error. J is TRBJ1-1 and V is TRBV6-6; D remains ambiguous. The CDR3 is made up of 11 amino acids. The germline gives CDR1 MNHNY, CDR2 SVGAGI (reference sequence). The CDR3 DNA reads TGTGTCAGTAGTCAAAACACTGAAACTTTCTTT. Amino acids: CVSSQNTETFF.

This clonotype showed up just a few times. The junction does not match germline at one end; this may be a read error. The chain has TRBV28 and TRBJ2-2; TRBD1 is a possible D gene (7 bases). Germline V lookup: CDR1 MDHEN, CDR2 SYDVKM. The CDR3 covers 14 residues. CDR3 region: CASRLQGEAGELFF. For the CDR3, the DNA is TGTGCCAGCCGTTTGCAGGGGGAGGCCGGGGAGCTGTTTTTT.

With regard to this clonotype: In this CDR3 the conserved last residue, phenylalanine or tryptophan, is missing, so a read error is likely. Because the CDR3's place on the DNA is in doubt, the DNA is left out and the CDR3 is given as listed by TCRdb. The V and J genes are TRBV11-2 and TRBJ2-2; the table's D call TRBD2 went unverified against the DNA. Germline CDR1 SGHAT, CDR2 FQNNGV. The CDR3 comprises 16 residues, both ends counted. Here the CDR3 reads CATSLVALAGTGELLL.

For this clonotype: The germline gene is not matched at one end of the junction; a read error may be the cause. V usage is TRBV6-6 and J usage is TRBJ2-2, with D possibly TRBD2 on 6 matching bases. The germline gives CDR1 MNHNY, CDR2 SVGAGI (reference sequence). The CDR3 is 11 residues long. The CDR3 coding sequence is TGTGCCAGGCGGGGCGCCGGGGAGCTGCTTTTT. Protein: CARRGAGELLF.

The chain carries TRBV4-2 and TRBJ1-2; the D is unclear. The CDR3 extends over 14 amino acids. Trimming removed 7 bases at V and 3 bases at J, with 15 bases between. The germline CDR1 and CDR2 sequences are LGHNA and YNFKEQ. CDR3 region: CASNLDDGDYGYTF. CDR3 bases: TGTGCCAGCAACCTAGATGACGGAGACTATGGCTACACCTTC.

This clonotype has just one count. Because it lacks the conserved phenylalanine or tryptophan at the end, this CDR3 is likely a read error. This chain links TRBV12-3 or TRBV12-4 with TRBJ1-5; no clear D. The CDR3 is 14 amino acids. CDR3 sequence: CASSFVDSNQPQHL. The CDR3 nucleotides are TGCGCCAGCAGTTTCGTAGATAGCAATCAGCCCCAGCATCTT.

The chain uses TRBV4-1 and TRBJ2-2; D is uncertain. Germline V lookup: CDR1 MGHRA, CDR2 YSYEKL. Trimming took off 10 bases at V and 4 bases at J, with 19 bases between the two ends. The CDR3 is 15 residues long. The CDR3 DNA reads TGCGCCAACAGTCGTGACAAGGTTTTCACCGGGGAGCTGTTTTTT. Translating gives CANSRDKVFTGELFF.

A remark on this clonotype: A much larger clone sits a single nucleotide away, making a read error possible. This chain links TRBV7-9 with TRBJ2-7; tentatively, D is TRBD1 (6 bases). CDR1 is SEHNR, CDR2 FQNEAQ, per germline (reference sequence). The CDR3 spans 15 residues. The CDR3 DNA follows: TGTGCCAGCAGCTCCTATCAGGGGACCTTCTACGGGCAGTACTTC. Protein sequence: CASSSYQGTFYGQYF.

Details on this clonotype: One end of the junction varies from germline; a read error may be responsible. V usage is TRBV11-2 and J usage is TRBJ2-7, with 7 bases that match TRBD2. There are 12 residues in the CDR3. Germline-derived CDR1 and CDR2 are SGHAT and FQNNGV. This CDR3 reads CASSPGDYEQNF. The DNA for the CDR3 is TGTGCCAGTAGCCCGGGGGACTACGAGCAGAACTTC.

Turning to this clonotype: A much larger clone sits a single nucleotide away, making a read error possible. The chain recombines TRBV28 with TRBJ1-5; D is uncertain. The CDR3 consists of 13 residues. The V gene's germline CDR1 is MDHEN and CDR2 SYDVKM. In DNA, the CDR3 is TGTGCCAGCAGTCCCCCCGACAATGAGCCCCAGCATTTT. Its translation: CASSPPDNEPQHF.

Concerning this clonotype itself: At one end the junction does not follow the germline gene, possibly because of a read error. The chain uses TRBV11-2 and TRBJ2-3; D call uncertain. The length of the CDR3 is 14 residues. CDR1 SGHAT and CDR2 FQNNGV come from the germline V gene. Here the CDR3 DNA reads TGTGCCAGCAGCTTAGGAAGAGACACAGATACGCAATATTTT. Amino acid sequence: CASSLGRDTDTQYF.

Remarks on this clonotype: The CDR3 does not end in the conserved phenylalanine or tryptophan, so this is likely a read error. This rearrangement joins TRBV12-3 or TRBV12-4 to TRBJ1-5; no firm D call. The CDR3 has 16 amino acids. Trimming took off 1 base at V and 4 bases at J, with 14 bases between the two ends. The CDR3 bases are TGTGCCAGCAGTTTAGGTGCTGGGAATGGTAATCAGCCCCAGCATTCT. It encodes CASSLGAGNGNQPQHS.

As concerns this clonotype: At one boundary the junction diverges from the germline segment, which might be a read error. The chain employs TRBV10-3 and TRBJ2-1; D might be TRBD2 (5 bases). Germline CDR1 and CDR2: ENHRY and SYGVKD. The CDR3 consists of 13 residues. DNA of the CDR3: TGTACCATCACGGCCGGGGAAGTCGGCGAGCAGTTCTTC. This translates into CTITAGEVGEQFF.

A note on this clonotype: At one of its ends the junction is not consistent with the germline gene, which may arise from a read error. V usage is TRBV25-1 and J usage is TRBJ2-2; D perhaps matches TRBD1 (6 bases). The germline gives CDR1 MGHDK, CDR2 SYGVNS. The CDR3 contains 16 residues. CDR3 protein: CASSDRGPRHTRELFF. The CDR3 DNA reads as TGTGCCAGCAGTGACAGGGGACCACGCCACACCAGGGAGCTGTTTTTT. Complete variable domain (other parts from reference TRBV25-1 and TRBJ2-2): EADIYQTPRYLVIGTGKKITLECSQTMGHDKMYWYQQDPGMELHLIHYSYGVNSTEKGDLSSESTVSRIRTEHFPLTLESARPSHTSQYLCASSDRGPRHTRELFFGEGSRLTVL.

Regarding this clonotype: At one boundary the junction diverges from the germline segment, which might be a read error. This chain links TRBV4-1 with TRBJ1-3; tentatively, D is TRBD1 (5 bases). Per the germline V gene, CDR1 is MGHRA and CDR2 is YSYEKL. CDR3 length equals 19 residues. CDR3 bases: TGCGCCAGCAGCCATGCCGTAAGGGGAACGCTACGGTCTGGAAACATCATATATTTT. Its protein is CASSHAVRGTLRSGNIIYF.

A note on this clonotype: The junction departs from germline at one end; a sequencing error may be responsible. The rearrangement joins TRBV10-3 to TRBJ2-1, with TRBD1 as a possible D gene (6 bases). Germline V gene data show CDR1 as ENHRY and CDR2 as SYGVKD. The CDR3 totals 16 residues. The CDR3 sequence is CVIKPWGRELNNEQFF. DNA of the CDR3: TGTGTCATCAAACCCTGGGGGCGAGAGTTAAACAATGAGCAGTTCTTC.

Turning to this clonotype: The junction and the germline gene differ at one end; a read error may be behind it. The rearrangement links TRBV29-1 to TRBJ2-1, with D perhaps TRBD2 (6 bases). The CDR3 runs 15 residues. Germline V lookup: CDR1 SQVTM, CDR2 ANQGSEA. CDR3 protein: CSVGVLSGTYDEKFF. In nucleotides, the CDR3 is TGCAGCGTGGGGGTACTTAGCGGTACCTACGATGAGAAGTTCTTC.

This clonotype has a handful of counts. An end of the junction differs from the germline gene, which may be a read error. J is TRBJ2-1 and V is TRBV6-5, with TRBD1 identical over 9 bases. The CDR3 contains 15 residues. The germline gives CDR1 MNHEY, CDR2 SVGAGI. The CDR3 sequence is CASRAAGTGPAEQLF. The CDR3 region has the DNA TGTGCCAGCAGAGCCGCCGGGACAGGGCCGGCTGAGCAGTTATTC.